The text below deals with one TCR beta chain. The data are from a study of blood T cell repertoires in COVID-19. Generated by immunoSEQ multiplex PCR, the TCRdb table keeps only in-frame clones and is missing some. The data hold some 130,000 clones, with 80% to 85% observed a single time. The CDR3 contains 13 residues. V lost 5 bases to trimming and J lost 2 bases; unmatched junction nucleotides: 1. Sequenced sample: peripheral blood. The J gene is TRBJ2-7, the V gene TRBV12-3 or TRBV12-4; 9 positions match TRBD1. The sequence came from a man aged 55 to 70 with acute or convalescent COVID-19. Here the CDR3 DNA reads TGTGCCAGCAGTCGGGACAGGGCCTACGAGCAGTACTTC. Its protein product is CASSRDRAYEQYF.